This T cell receptor (beta chain) was captured by sequencing in a study of neurological immune-mediated disorders. As for the study in general: For the roughly 35 multiple sclerosis patients, the disease was relapsing-remitting in about 30 and secondary progressive in 3.

A single record per CDR3 protein comes from TCRdb applying MiXCR to the 5' RACE reads. The repertoire consists of 65,000 to 95,000 distinct CDR3 sequences, with about 5.2% occurring once and the leading ten covering roughly 2.4%. V was pared by 7 bases and J by 3 bases, with 19 bases between. Germline lookup yields CDR1 SGHRS and CDR2 YFSETQ. This CDR3 spans 15 amino acids. Findings of the study overall: A possible signature was seen in one related-CDR3 cluster, into which phylogenetic grouping placed the repertoires of 18 of 34 multiple sclerosis patients.

In this sample, this clonotype turned up many times. No antigen is known for it. This receptor was obtained from a woman aged 30 to 39 with multiple sclerosis. This rearrangement joins TRBV5-1 to TRBJ2-5, with D perhaps TRBD1 or TRBD2 (6 bases each). Sequencing was carried out using PBMCs. The CDR3 sequence: CASASRGDHKETQYF. CDR3 nucleotide sequence: TGCGCCAGCGCGTCGAGGGGGGACCACAAAGAGACCCAGTACTTC.